This T cell receptor (beta chain) was retrieved from a study of T cell responses to AZD1222 COVID-19 vaccine. The study's findings and limits: Within unmutated variant regions lay the reported targets of nearly half of spike-specific TCRs.

About this clone: The target antigen is unknown.

Measured with immunoSEQ multiplex PCR; TCRdb has only the in-frame clones, and not every one. Among 65,000 to 95,000 clones listed, 70% to 90% were seen once. V gave up 6 bases and J gave up 4 bases, with 15 bases separating them. The CDR3 covers 14 residues. CDR1 and CDR2 (germline): LNHDA, SQIVND (reference sequence). The input for sequencing was peripheral blood, taken on day 0 of AZD1222 vaccination. This receptor was obtained from an adult in good health. V usage is TRBV19 and J usage is TRBJ1-2, with D hard to call. CDR3 nucleotide sequence: TGTGCCAGTAGGCGTCATGGGAGCGCCTATGGCTACACCTTC. Encoded protein: CASRRHGSAYGYTF.